Given below is one T cell receptor beta chain in context. Trimming left V 0 bases short and J 1 base short, with 11 bases between. Looked up from germline, CDR1 is LGHNA and CDR2 is YSLEER. The CDR3 runs 16 residues. The source of the sample is a study of blood T cell repertoires in COVID-19. How the authors handled the data: Amplifying reference gene primers gave estimates of nucleated cell counts. Using immunoSEQ multiplex PCR, the repertoire was profiled, and TCRdb retains in-frame clones only, with some absent. D and trimming come from the DNA, and the V and J calls and clone size come from that table. The sample includes under 450,000 clones, around 89% seen only once; the top ten take roughly 1.5%. Seattle patients were enrolled while actively infected and followed longitudinally.

This receptor was identified in a woman in her thirties or forties with COVID-19, enrolled during active disease. This chain uses TRBV4-3 with TRBJ2-3; TRBD1 might be the D (5 bases). The specimen sequenced was peripheral blood. CDR3 residues: CASSQEGGRGTDTQYF. The CDR3 region has the DNA TGCGCCAGCAGCCAAGAGGGTGGCAGGGGCACAGATACGCAGTATTTT.